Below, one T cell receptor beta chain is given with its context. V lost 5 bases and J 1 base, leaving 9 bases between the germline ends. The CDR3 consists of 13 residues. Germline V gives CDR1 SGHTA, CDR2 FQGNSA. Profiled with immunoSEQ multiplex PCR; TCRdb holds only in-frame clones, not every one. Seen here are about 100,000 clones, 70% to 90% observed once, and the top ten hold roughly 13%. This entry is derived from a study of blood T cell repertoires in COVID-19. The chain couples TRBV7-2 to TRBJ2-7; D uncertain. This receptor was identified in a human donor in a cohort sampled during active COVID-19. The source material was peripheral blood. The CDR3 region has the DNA TGTGCCAGCAGCATCCCCTTTTCCTACGAGCAGTACTTC. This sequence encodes CASSIPFSYEQYF.